This is a list of T cell receptor beta chains from one sample in a study of blood T cell repertoires in COVID-19. The method was immunoSEQ multiplex PCR; TCRdb's version includes in-frame clones alone and lacks a portion of them. The profile shows about 160,000 clones, about 87% of them singletons. Material for sequencing was peripheral blood. The receptors derive from a woman in her sixties or seventies who had recovered from COVID-19. The CDR3 runs from the conserved cysteine through the conserved F or W. Each record gives: CDR3 protein, CDR3 DNA, CDR3 length, V gene, clone size, J gene, D gene. D genes are given only for firm matches. Size values are once, few and many counts, or a class for expanded clones, and some rows have none.

CASIRQGALVSEAFF | TGTGCCAGCATTAGACAGGGGGCGCTTGTGTCTGAAGCTTTCTTT | 15 | TRBV2 | many | TRBJ1-1 | TRBD1
CASSLVAGGSEQYF | TGTGCCAGCAGCTTAGTAGCAGGGGGCAGTGAGCAGTACTTC | 14 | TRBV7-9 | . | TRBJ2-7 | TRBD1
CASRLQGPETQYF | TGTGCCAGCAGGTTACAGGGTCCAGAGACCCAGTACTTC | 13 | TRBV28 | . | TRBJ2-5 | .
CASSLNTNRDEPQHF | TGTGCCAGCAGCCTAAATACAAACCGGGATGAGCCCCAGCATTTT | 15 | TRBV28 | . | TRBJ1-5 | .
CASSQGPSRDTQYF | TGCGCCAGCAGCCAAGGCCCCTCGAGGGATACGCAGTATTTT | 14 | TRBV4-3 | . | TRBJ2-3 | .
CAIADGLGETQYF | TGTGCCATCGCGGACGGACTGGGGGAGACCCAGTACTTC | 13 | TRBV10-3 | . | TRBJ2-5 | .
CASSIISNQPQHF | TGTGCCAGCAGCATCATTAGCAATCAGCCCCAGCATTTT | 13 | TRBV21-1 | . | TRBJ1-5 | .
CASRFEGRESGNTIYF | TGTGCCAGTAGATTCGAAGGCAGGGAAAGTGGAAACACCATATATTTT | 16 | TRBV19 | . | TRBJ1-3 | .
CASSQRDRQETQYF | TGCGCCAGCAGCCAACGAGACAGGCAAGAGACCCAGTACTTC | 14 | TRBV4-1 | once | TRBJ2-5 | .
CASSYGTSGGREQFF | TGTGCCAGCAGTTACGGGACTAGCGGGGGGCGGGAGCAGTTCTTC | 15 | TRBV27 | . | TRBJ2-1 | TRBD2
CATSRGQGGYTF | TGTGCCACCAGCAGGGGACAGGGAGGCTACACCTTC | 12 | TRBV15 | . | TRBJ1-2 | TRBD1
CASSLLAGGSSYNEQFF | TGTGCCAGCAGTTTGTTAGCGGGGGGGTCTTCCTACAATGAGCAGTTCTTC | 17 | TRBV28 | . | TRBJ2-1 | TRBD2
CASSLEGQSPTSGYTF | TGTGCCAGCAGCTTAGAGGGACAGTCTCCGACGAGCGGCTACACCTTC | 16 | TRBV11-2 | many | TRBJ1-2 | TRBD1
CASREDRGDGYTF | TGTGCCAGCAGGGAGGACAGGGGAGATGGCTACACCTTC | 13 | TRBV27 | . | TRBJ1-2 | TRBD1
CASSFYGEQFF | TGTGCCAGCAGTTTTTACGGTGAGCAGTTCTTC | 11 | TRBV12-3/TRBV12-4 | . | TRBJ2-1 | .
CASSFRTGGNAGELFF | TGTGCCAGCAGCTTCAGGACAGGGGGTAATGCCGGGGAGCTGTTTTTT | 16 | TRBV5-4 | . | TRBJ2-2 | TRBD1
CAISVRDRSTEAFF | TGTGCCATCAGTGTCAGGGACAGGAGCACTGAAGCTTTCTTT | 14 | TRBV10-3 | once | TRBJ1-1 | TRBD1
CASSREAEIYEQYF | TGTGCCAGCAGCCGAGAGGCGGAGATCTACGAGCAGTACTTC | 14 | TRBV7-9 | . | TRBJ2-7 | .
CASTEMTGGRGNTIYF | TGTGCCAGTACTGAAATGACAGGGGGCCGCGGAAACACCATATATTTT | 16 | TRBV19 | . | TRBJ1-3 | TRBD1
CASSPGQGANYEQYF | TGTGCCAGCAGCCCGGGACAGGGGGCAAACTACGAGCAGTACTTC | 15 | TRBV6-5 | . | TRBJ2-7 | TRBD1
CGSEKLAGLNEQFF | TGCGGCAGCGAGAAGCTAGCGGGCCTCAATGAGCAGTTCTTC | 14 | TRBV10-1 | . | TRBJ2-1 | TRBD2
CASSLGIGGVRNEQFF | TGTGCCAGCAGCTTAGGAATAGGGGGGGTTAGGAATGAGCAGTTCTTC | 16 | TRBV7-9 | . | TRBJ2-1 | .
CASGDSSGGKREQFF | TGTGCCAGCGGCGACTCTAGCGGGGGGAAGAGGGAGCAGTTCTTC | 15 | TRBV6-5 | . | TRBJ2-1 | TRBD2
CASSVVKSFGLDEQYF | TGTGCCAGCAGCGTAGTGAAAAGTTTTGGGCTGGACGAGCAGTACTTC | 16 | TRBV9 | once | TRBJ2-7 | .
CASSSRTGNGYTF | TGTGCCAGCAGCTCGAGGACAGGGAATGGCTACACCTTC | 13 | TRBV7-8 | many | TRBJ1-2 | TRBD1
CASSHRGAGSNSPLHF | TGTGCCAGCAGCCACCGAGGAGCGGGGAGTAATTCACCCCTCCACTTT | 16 | TRBV3-1/TRBV3-2 | once | TRBJ1-6 | .
CASTGGDVNVLTF | TGTGCCAGCACGGGTGGTGATGTCAACGTCCTGACTTTC | 13 | TRBV2 | once | TRBJ2-6 | .
CASMAGGGSYNSPLHF | TGTGCCAGCATGGCAGGGGGAGGATCCTATAATTCACCCCTCCACTTT | 16 | TRBV6-6 | . | TRBJ1-6 | TRBD1
CASSSEDQPQHF | TGTGCCAGCAGCTCAGAAGATCAGCCCCAGCATTTT | 12 | TRBV7-8 | . | TRBJ1-5 | .
CASSYRGGSYEQYF | TGTGCCAGCAGTTACCGCGGGGGATCCTACGAGCAGTACTTC | 14 | TRBV6-5 | . | TRBJ2-7 | TRBD2
CASSQGRQGAGELFF | TGCGCCAGCAGCCAGGGGAGACAGGGGGCTGGGGAGCTGTTTTTT | 15 | TRBV4-1 | . | TRBJ2-2 | TRBD1
CASSLGPGQGDEKLFF | TGCGCCAGCAGCTTGGGGCCGGGACAAGGTGATGAAAAACTGTTTTTT | 16 | TRBV5-1 | few | TRBJ1-4 | .
CASTPTGLTDTQYF | TGTGCCAGCACCCCGACAGGGTTGACAGATACGCAGTATTTT | 14 | TRBV28 | . | TRBJ2-3 | TRBD1
CASSLGDRLKAFF | TGTGCCAGCAGTTTAGGGGACAGGTTAAAAGCTTTCTTT | 13 | TRBV12-3/TRBV12-4 | once | TRBJ1-1 | TRBD1
CASRFGGGRGTDTQYF | TGCGCAAGCAGGTTCGGGGGGGGCCGAGGCACAGATACGCAGTATTTT | 16 | TRBV5-1 | . | TRBJ2-3 | TRBD2
CASSWTGKETQYF | TGTGCCAGCAGCTGGACAGGGAAGGAGACCCAGTACTTC | 13 | TRBV2 | . | TRBJ2-5 | TRBD1
CASSLESRGGYTF | TGTGCCAGCAGCTTAGAGAGCCGAGGAGGCTACACCTTC | 13 | TRBV7-6 | . | TRBJ1-2 | .
CASMTQGALNSPLHF | TGTGCCAGCATGACACAGGGGGCCCTTAATTCACCCCTCCACTTT | 15 | TRBV2 | . | TRBJ1-6 | TRBD1
CASSPGQGTRPQHF | TGTGCCAGCAGTCCTGGGCAGGGGACCCGGCCCCAGCATTTT | 14 | TRBV6-5 | once | TRBJ1-5 | .
CASSTPTTGNSEKLFF | TGTGCCAGTAGTACTCCTACGACAGGGAATTCTGAAAAACTGTTTTTT | 16 | TRBV19 | . | TRBJ1-4 | TRBD1
CASLTESSYEQYF | TGTGCCAGCTTGACAGAGAGCTCCTACGAGCAGTACTTC | 13 | TRBV2 | . | TRBJ2-7 | .
CAISDRSVIAEAFF | TGTGCCATCAGTGACCGGTCCGTGATTGCTGAAGCTTTCTTT | 14 | TRBV10-3 | . | TRBJ1-1 | .
CATSDGGTETQYF | TGTGCCACCAGTGATGGAGGAACGGAGACCCAGTACTTC | 13 | TRBV24-1 | . | TRBJ2-5 | .
CASSLPQGNQPQHF | TGTGCCAGCAGTTTACCACAGGGTAATCAGCCCCAGCATTTT | 14 | TRBV28 | . | TRBJ1-5 | .
CASSLGLADTQYF | TGTGCCAGCAGCTTAGGATTAGCAGATACGCAGTATTTT | 13 | TRBV11-3 | . | TRBJ2-3 | .
CASSSTHPPMNTEAFF | TGTGCCAGCAGCTCCACACACCCGCCCATGAACACTGAAGCTTTCTTT | 16 | TRBV5-4 | . | TRBJ1-1 | .
CASSKQGTGELFF | TGTGCCAGCAGCAAACAGGGAACCGGGGAGCTGTTTTTT | 13 | TRBV28 | . | TRBJ2-2 | .
CAIKSEDSQETQYF | TGTGCCATCAAAAGTGAGGACAGTCAAGAGACCCAGTACTTC | 14 | TRBV10-3 | once | TRBJ2-5 | .
CASSLRTGKDQPQHF | TGTGCCAGCAGTCTGCGGACAGGGAAGGATCAGCCCCAGCATTTT | 15 | TRBV6-6 | . | TRBJ1-5 | TRBD1
CASRTPGRGGYGYTF | TGTGCCAGCAGAACTCCGGGCAGGGGTGGCTATGGCTACACCTTC | 15 | TRBV6-5 | . | TRBJ1-2 | .
CASSKWGRISGGGNEQFF | TGTGCCAGTAGTAAGTGGGGCAGAATTAGCGGGGGAGGTAATGAGCAGTTCTTC | 18 | TRBV19 | . | TRBJ2-1 | TRBD2
CASRDRERNQPQHF | TGTGCCAGTAGGGACAGGGAACGAAATCAGCCCCAGCATTTT | 14 | TRBV19 | . | TRBJ1-5 | TRBD1
CATSRGNRDETQYF | TGTGCCACCAGCAGAGGTAACAGGGATGAGACCCAGTACTTC | 14 | TRBV15 | . | TRBJ2-5 | .
CASSQDGTSTDTQYF | TGCGCCAGCAGCCAAGATGGGACTAGCACAGATACGCAGTATTTT | 15 | TRBV4-3 | . | TRBJ2-3 | .